This section outlines one T cell receptor beta chain sequence together with its context. These data belong to a study of blood T cell repertoires in COVID-19. For the study at large: There were acute and convalescent COVID-19 samples, and they came from the United States, Italy and Spain.

The CDR3 runs to 14 residues. CDR1 is MNHEY and CDR2 is SVGAGI in the germline V gene. Trimming at V came to 2 bases and at J to 6 bases, leaving 3 bases not matched to a gene. Original data processing: Estimation of nucleated cell counts was performed using reference gene primer amplification. TCRdb keeps only in-frame clones here, not all; method: immunoSEQ multiplex PCR. The D gene and trimming were derived from the DNA, and the V and J assignments and clone size from that table. The repertoire holds a few hundred thousand clones, 86% seen once, with 1.5% to 2% in the top ten. This chain links TRBV6-5 with TRBJ1-5; the match to TRBD1 covers 8 bases. This receptor was obtained from a woman in her forties or fifties with acute or convalescent COVID-19. The sample consisted of peripheral blood. The CDR3 loop is CASSYDRGGQPQHF. The CDR3 coding sequence is TGTGCCAGCAGTTACGACAGGGGAGGTCAGCCCCAGCATTTT.